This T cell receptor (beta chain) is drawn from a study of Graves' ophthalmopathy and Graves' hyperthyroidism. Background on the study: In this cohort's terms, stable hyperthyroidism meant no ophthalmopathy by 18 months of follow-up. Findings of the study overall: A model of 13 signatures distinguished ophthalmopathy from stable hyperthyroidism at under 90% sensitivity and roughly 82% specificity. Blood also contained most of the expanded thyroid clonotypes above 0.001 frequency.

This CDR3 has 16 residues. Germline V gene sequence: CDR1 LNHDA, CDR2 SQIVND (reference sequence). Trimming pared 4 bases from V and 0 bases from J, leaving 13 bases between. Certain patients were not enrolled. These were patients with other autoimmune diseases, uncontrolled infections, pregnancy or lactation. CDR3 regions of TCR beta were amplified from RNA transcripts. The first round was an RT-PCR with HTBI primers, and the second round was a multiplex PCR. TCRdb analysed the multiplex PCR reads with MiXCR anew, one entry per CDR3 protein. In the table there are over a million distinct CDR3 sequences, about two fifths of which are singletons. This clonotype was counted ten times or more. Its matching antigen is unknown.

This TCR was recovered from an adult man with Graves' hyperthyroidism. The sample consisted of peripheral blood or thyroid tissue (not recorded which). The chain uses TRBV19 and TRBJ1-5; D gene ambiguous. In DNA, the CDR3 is TGTGCCAGTAGTAGACCGACTACCTCTAGCAATCAGCCCCAGCATTTT. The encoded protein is CASSRPTTSSNQPQHF. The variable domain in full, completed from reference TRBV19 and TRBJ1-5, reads DGGITQSPKYLFRKEGQNVTLSCEQNLNHDAMYWYRQDPGQGLRLIYYSQIVNDFQKGDIAEGYSVSREKKESFPLTVTSAQKNPTAFYLCASSRPTTSSNQPQHFGDGTRLSIL.